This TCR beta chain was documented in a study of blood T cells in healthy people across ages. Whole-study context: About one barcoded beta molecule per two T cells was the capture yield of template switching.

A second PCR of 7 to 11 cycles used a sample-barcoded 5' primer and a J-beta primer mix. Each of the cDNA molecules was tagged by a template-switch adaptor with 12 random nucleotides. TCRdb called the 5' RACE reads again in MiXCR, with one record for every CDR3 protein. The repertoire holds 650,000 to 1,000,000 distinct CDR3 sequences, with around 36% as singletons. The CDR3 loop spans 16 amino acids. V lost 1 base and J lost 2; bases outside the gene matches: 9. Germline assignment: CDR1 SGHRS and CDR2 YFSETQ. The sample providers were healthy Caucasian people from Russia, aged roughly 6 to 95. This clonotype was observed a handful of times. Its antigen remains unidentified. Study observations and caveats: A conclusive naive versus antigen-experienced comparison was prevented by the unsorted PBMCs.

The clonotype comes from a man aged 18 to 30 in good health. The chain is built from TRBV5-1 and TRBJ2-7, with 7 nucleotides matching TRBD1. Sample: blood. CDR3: CASSLWRQGPTYEQYF. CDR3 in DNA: TGCGCCAGCAGCTTGTGGCGACAGGGTCCAACCTACGAGCAGTACTTC.